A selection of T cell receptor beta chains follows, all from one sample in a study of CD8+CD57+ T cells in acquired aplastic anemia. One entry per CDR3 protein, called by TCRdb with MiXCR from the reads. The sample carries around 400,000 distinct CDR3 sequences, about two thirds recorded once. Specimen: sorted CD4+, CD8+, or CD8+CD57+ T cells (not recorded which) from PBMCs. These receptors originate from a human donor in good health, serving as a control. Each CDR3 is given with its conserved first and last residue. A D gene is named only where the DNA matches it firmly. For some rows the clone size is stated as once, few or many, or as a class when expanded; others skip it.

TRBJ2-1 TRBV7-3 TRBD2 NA TGTGCCAGCAGCTTAAGCCTAGCGGGGGCCCCTTCCGTCAATGAGCAGTTCTTC CASSLSLAGAPSVNEQFF
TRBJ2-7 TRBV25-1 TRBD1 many TGTGCCAGCAGTGAATCCCAACAAGGACAGGGCGAGCAGTACTTC CASSESQQGQGEQYF
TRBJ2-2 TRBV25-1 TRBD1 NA TGTGCCAGCAGTGAGGGGGCACCGGGACAGCCCACCGGGGAGCTGTTTTTT CASSEGAPGQPTGELFF
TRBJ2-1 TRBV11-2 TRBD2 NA TGTGCCAGCAGTTCACTAGCGGGGGCCCCCTACAATGAGCAGCTCTTC CASSSLAGAPYNEQLF
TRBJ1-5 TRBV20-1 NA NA TGCAGTGCCCCTCCCCATCAAGCGCAGCCCCAGCATTTT CSAPPHQAQPQHF
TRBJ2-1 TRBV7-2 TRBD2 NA TGTGCCAGCAGCTTACTTGGTAGCGGGAACACCGGGGAGTTCTTC CASSLLGSGNTGEFF
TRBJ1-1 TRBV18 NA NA TGTGCCAGCTCACCACCAGCGGATGACACTGAAGCTTTCTTT CASSPPADDTEAFF
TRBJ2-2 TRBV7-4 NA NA TGTGCCAGCAGCATAGCGGCGGGCACGAACACCGGGGAGCTGTTTTTT CASSIAAGTNTGELFF
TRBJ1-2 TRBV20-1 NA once TGCAGTGCTAGGGGTCGAACACCACCTTACTATGGCTACACCTTC CSARGRTPPYYGYTF
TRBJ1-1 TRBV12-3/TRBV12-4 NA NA TGTGCCAGCAGCCTAACCGGGGACACTGGAGCTTTCTTT CASSLTGDTGAFF
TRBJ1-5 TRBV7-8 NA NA TGTGCCAGCAGCTTAGGCATGGCATCAAAAGAGACGCAGCCCCAGCATTTT CASSLGMASKETQPQHF
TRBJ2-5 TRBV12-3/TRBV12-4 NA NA TGTGCCAGCAGTCCGTCGAACGAGAGGACCCAGTACTTC CASSPSNERTQYF
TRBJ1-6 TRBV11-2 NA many TGTGCCAGCAGCTTATTGTCGGGTCAGGATAATTCACCCCTCCACTTT CASSLLSGQDNSPLHF
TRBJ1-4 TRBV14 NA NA TGTGCCAGCTCACCAGTGGGTCCCGATGACCTGTCAACTAATGAAAAACTGTTTTTT CASSPVGPDDLSTNEKLFF
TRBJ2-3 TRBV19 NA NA TGTGCCAGTGCACAGGGAGGCACAGATACGCAGTATTTT CASAQGGTDTQYF
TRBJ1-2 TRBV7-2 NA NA NA CASSERGDYGYTFF
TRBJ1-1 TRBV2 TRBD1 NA TGTGCCAGAGGGGACAGGGGGGGCACTGAAGCTTTCTTT CARGDRGGTEAFF
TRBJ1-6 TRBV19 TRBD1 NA TGTGCCAGTAGTACGATTGGACAGGGTTATAATCCACCCCTCCACTTT CASSTIGQGYNPPLHF
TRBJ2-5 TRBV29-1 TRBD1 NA TGCAGCGTTGAAAGGGACAGGGGGGCGAAGACCCAGTACTTC CSVERDRGAKTQYF
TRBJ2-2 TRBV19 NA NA TGTGCCAGTAGTGCCTCGACAGTGGACACCGGGGAGCTGTTTTTT CASSASTVDTGELFF
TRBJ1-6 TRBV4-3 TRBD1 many TGCGCCAGCAGCCAAGCCTTTACGGACAGGTTTAATTCACCCCTCCACTTT CASSQAFTDRFNSPLHF
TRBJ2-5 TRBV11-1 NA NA TGTGCCAGCCGGATGGCCGGGAGGACCCAGTACTTC CASRMAGRTQYF
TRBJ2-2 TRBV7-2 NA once TGTGCCAGCAGCTTATGGCGAGAGACCGGGGGACTGTATTTT CASSLWRETGGLYF
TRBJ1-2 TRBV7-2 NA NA TGTGCCAGCAGCTCAGCCAGGGATCAATATACCCAGTCCTTC CASSSARDQYTQSF
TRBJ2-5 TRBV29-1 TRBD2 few TGCAGCGTTGGGGTGCTAGCGGGAGTTGGGGTGAGGGTAGAGACCCAGTACTTC CSVGVLAGVGVRVETQYF
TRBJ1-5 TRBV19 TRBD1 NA TGTGCCAGTAGGCCACAGGGGGCGAGGCTGCAGCCCCAGCATTTT CASRPQGARLQPQHF
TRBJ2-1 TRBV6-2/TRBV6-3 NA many TGTGCCTCACGGGGACGGACTCCAGCCTACAATGAGCAGTTCTTC CASRGRTPAYNEQFF
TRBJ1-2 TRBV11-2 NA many TGTGCCAGCACCTGGACACCTAACTATGGCTACACCTTC CASTWTPNYGYTF
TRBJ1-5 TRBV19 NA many TGTGCCAGTAGTAAACACAGGGATAATCAGCCCCAGCATTTT CASSKHRDNQPQHF
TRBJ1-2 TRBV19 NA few TGTGCCAGTAGTGTGGCGGTATCCGGCTACACCTTC CASSVAVSGYTF
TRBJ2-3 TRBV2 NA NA TGTGCCAGCAGGGCCAGGGGATCCGGGGATACGCAGTATTTT CASRARGSGDTQYF
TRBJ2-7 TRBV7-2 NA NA TGTGCCAGCAGCGTCTGGAGAGGCGTGGAGGACGAGCAGTACTTC CASSVWRGVEDEQYF
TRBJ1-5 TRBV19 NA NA TGTGCCAGTAGTATAGTGGGTACGGACCAGCCCCAGCATTTT CASSIVGTDQPQHF
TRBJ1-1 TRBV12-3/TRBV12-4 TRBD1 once TGTGCCAGCAGCCTTCAGGGGGATGGTGAAGCTTTCTTT CASSLQGDGEAFF
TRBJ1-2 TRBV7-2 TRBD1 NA TGTGCCAGCAGCCCCCGGGACAGTCACTATGGCAACACCTTC CASSPRDSHYGNTF
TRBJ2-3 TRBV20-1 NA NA TGCAGTGCTAGAGTATACTCATACACAGATACGCAGTATTTT CSARVYSYTDTQYF
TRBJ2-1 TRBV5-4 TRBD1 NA TGTGCCAGCAGCGCAGACAGGGGTGAGCTGACTGAGCAGTTCTTC CASSADRGELTEQFF
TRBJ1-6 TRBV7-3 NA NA TGTGCCAGCAGCCCCCGCCAGGCAGGTTCGCCGACCCAGTTT CASSPRQAGSPTQF
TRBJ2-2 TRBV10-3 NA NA NA CAISRSSYGQYFGPGTGELFF
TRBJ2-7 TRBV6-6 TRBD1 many TGTGCCAGCAGTTATAAGGGGGCCGAGGGCTACGAGCAGTACTTC CASSYKGAEGYEQYF
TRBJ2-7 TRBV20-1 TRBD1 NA TGCAGTGCTATCCGGGACAGATCCTACGAGCAGTACTTC CSAIRDRSYEQYF
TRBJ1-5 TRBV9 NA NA TGTGCCAGCAGCGTCCAGGCAACTAATGAAAAACTGCATTTT CASSVQATNEKLHF
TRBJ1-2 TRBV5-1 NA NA TGCGCCAGCAGCTGGAGGCAGGCAGTTCGAGGCTACACCTTC CASSWRQAVRGYTF
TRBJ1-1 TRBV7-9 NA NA TGTGCCAGCAGCCCACTCCCCGCGGGGCCCGAGACCCAGACTGAAGCTTTCTTT CASSPLPAGPETQTEAFF
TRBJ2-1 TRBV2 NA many TGTGCCAGCAGTCCGGACAGCGCGTACAATGAGCAGTTCTTC CASSPDSAYNEQFF
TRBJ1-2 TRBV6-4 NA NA TGTGCCAGCAGTGACTCGTCAGGGGTTGGCTACACCTTC CASSDSSGVGYTF
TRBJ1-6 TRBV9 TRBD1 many TGTGCCAGCAGTGATACACAGGGGTATAATTCACCCCTCCACTTT CASSDTQGYNSPLHF
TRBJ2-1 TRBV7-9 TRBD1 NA TGTGCCAGCAGCTTAAATGGACAGGGTCGAGGTACGAGCTTC CASSLNGQGRGTSF
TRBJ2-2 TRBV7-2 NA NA TGTGCCAGCAGCCCAACTAGGGGGACCGGGCCCGGGAACCTGTTTTTT CASSPTRGTGPGNLFF
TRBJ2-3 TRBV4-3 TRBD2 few TGCGCCAGCAGCCTATCGGGACTAGCGGGGGGGCGGGCGGATACGCAGTATTTT CASSLSGLAGGRADTQYF
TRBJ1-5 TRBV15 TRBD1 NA TGTGCCAGCAGCAGAGTCAACAGGGGCACCGCATATAGCAATCAGCCCCAGCATTTT CASSRVNRGTAYSNQPQHF
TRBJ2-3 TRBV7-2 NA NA TGTGCCAGCAGCCCGAGAGCTGGGGTCTACGGGCAGTACACGCAGTATTTT CASSPRAGVYGQYTQYF
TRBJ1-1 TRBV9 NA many TGTGCCAGCAGCGTAGACGCGCTTGGGAACACTGAAGCTTTCTTT CASSVDALGNTEAFF
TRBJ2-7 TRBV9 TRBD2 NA TGTGCCAGCAGCGTAGATCCCACCGGGAGGGGTGCTCACTTC CASSVDPTGRGAHF
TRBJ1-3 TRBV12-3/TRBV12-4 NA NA TGTGCCAGCACCGAGAGGCAGCCAACAGATGGAAACACCATATATTTT CASTERQPTDGNTIYF
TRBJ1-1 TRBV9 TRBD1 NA TGTGCCAGCAACGACAGGGGCAGGTGTATGGCTACACCTTTCTTT CASNDRGRCMATPFF
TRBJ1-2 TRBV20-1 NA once TGCAGTGCCAAAAAGGCGGGCAGTTACACCTTC CSAKKAGSYTF
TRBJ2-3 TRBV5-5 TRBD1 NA TGTGCCAGCAGCAGACAGGGCGGCACAGATACGCAGTATTTT CASSRQGGTDTQYF
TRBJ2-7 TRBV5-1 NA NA TGCGCCAGCACGCCCCGGGTGGGCGCCTACTACGAGCAGTACTTC CASTPRVGAYYEQYF